This paragraph covers one T cell receptor (beta chain) sequence. The sample is drawn from a study of blood T cell repertoires in COVID-19. Whole-study context: Samples representing acute and convalescent COVID-19 were sourced from the United States, Italy and Spain. Sample material is recorded as cDNA or gDNA derived from T cells, B-cell-depleted T cells, or PBMCs.

In the authors' methods: Reference gene primer amplification yielded estimated nucleated cell counts. Repertoires were generated with immunoSEQ multiplex PCR, while TCRdb's copy carries only in-frame clones and drops some. Clonal size and the V and J genes are those of that table, whereas D and trimming came from the DNA. Of about 46,000 clones listed, 88% are singletons. Per the germline V gene, CDR1 is MDHEN and CDR2 is SYDVKM. Trimming left V 6 bases short and J 10 bases short, with 12 bases between. This CDR3 spans 11 amino acids. The chain carries TRBV28 and TRBJ1-2; D is ambiguous. The origin of this receptor is a man aged 45-65 years with active COVID-19. The material sequenced was peripheral blood. In DNA form, the CDR3 reads TGTGCCAGCAGCACCCCTGAGGACTACACCTTC. It codes for CASSTPEDYTF.